This note documents a single TCR beta chain sequence. Its antigen is unknown. Germline-derived CDR1 and CDR2 are KGHSH and LQKENI. V was clipped by 4 bases and J by 1 base, with 7 bases between them. This CDR3 has 13 amino acids. This record belongs to a study of T cell responses to AZD1222 COVID-19 vaccine. Clones were sequenced by immunoSEQ multiplex PCR, and TCRdb holds only the in-frame ones, with some missing. The sample includes about 130,000 clones, about 90% seen only once; the top ten take roughly 4.4%. Study results and caveats: The peak T cell response came first, and repertoires were sampled only after it. In the spike-specific TCR repertoire, nearly half reportedly target unmutated variant regions. Seropositive at baseline were only a handful of AZD1222 recipients. White British ancestry dominated among donors, who included more females, and clonal diversity was possibly underestimated.

The J gene is TRBJ1-2, the V gene TRBV18, with unresolved D. The source material was peripheral blood, sampled on day 0 of MenACWY control vaccination. The clonotype comes from an adult in good health. The CDR3 DNA is TGTGCCAGCTCACGTTCGAGTAACTATGGCTACACCTTC. Encoded protein: CASSRSSNYGYTF. The full variable domain, its missing parts supplied by reference TRBV18 and TRBJ1-2, is NAGVMQNPRHLVRRRGQEARLRCSPMKGHSHVYWYRQLPEEGLKFMVYLQKENIIDESGMPKERFSAEFPKEGPSILRIQQVVRGDSAAYFCASSRSSNYGYTFGSGTRLTVV.